This TCR beta chain was captured in a study of Graves' ophthalmopathy and Graves' hyperthyroidism. Study as a whole: Before any treatment, peripheral blood was taken at the initial diagnosis.

In its sample, this clonotype was seen many times. Other autoimmune disease, uncontrolled infection, pregnancy and lactation led to exclusion. Out of about 11 ml of fresh peripheral blood, PBMCs were obtained. The authors amplified TCR beta CDR3 regions from RNA transcripts. The first-round RT-PCR employed HTBI primers together with the Qiagen OneStep RT-PCR kit. A multiplex PCR was then performed as the second round. Each CDR3 protein gets one entry after TCRdb re-called the multiplex PCR reads with MiXCR. The table records about 220,000 distinct CDR3 sequences, 20% to 25% of them present only once. There are 16 residues in the CDR3. Trimming shortened V by 5 bases and J by 0 bases, and 16 bases separated the two germline ends.

The chain combines TRBV12-3 or TRBV12-4 with TRBJ1-2; D uncertain. The origin of this receptor is a woman aged 45 to 65 with Graves' ophthalmopathy. Sequencing was done on a sample of peripheral blood. CDR3 sequence reads: CASSTQGRSSNYGYTF. CDR3 coding DNA: TGTGCCAGCAGTACCCAAGGCCGGAGTTCTAACTATGGCTACACCTTC.